Described below is a single T cell receptor beta chain sequence and its context. The target of this receptor is not known. No base qualities exist here, and no much larger clone lies one base off it. Libraries were made using the immunoSEQ multiplex PCR assay. Here the immuneACCESS table is served through TCRdb, limited to in-frame sequences with V and J called. Missing clones are a known gap in these copies; in checked studies unresolved V genes cover under half, and the rest lacks a known reason. In this sample the table shows about 140,000 clones, about 90% of which occur a single time. The top ten hold about 1.7% of the sample. This sample is drawn from a study of control samples from healthy donors and cancer patients (dated by TCRdb to between 2020 and 2021). Trimming accounts for 3 bases at V and 4 bases at J, while the number of junction bases matched to no gene is 12. The germline V gene specifies MDHEN as CDR1 and SYDVKM as CDR2. Inclusive of the bounding cysteine and phenylalanine, the CDR3 is 16 residues long. Solely the CDR3 DNA is kept, with 48 bases framed from the first base.

The source is a man younger than 35 in good health. The sequencing input was blood. The chain couples TRBV28 to TRBJ2-7; 7 bases in between match TRBD2. The CDR3 reads CASSFDYAGVSYEQYF. DNA sequence: TGTGCCAGCAGTTTCGATTATGCGGGGGTTAGTTACGAGCAGTACTTC.